The T cell receptor (beta chain) under discussion was sequenced for a study of T-cell reconstitution after alpha-beta-depleted transplantation in children. V was shortened by 1 base and J by 4 bases, with 10 bases between the two germline ends. The CDR3 extends over 14 amino acids. The V gene's germline CDR1 is MGHRA and CDR2 YSYEKL. A TCRbeta library incorporating unique molecular identifiers was prepared. MiXCR, run by TCRdb on the PCR reads, gives a single entry per CDR3 protein. The data show about 830,000 distinct CDR3 sequences, around 17% seen once. Overall study findings and caveats: Newly produced T cells mostly provided counts and TCRbeta diversity after one year, as hyperexpanded clones declined.

Details on this clonotype: Its antigen remains unidentified.

V is TRBV4-1 and J is TRBJ1-2, with D possibly TRBD1 on 5 matching bases. The specimen comprised PBMCs, mostly from graft donor cells, sampled 360 days after TCRalphabeta/CD19-depleted stem cell transplant. The sequence derives from a male patient aged 10 to 17 who had a stem cell transplant for acute lymphoblastic leukemia, so the T cells may come from the graft donor. The CDR3 reads CASSQAGSFYGYTF. CDR3 sequence (DNA): TGCGCCAGCAGCCAAGCAGGGAGTTTCTATGGCTACACCTTC.